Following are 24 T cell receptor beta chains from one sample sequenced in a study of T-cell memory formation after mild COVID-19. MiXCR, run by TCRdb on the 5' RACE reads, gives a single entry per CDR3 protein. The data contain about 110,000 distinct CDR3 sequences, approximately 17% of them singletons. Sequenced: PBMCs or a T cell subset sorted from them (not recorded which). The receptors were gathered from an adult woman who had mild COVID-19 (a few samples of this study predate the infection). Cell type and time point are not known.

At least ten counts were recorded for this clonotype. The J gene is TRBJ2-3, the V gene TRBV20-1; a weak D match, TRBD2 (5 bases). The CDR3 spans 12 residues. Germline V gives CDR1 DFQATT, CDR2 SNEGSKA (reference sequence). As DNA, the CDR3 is TGCAGGAGCGGAACAAACACAGATACGCAGTATTTT. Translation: CRSGTNTDTQYF.

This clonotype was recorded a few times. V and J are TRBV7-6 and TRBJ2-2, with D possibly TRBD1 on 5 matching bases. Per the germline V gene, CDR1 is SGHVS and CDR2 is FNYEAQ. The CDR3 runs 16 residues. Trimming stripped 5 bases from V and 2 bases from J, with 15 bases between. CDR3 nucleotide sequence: TGTGCCAGCAGCCCAAAGACAAGGGGAAACACCGGGGAGCTGTTTTTT. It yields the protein CASSPKTRGNTGELFF.

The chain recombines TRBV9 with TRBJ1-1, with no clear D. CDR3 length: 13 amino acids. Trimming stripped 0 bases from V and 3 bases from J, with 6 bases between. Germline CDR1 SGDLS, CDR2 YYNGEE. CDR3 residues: CASSVGVDTEAFF. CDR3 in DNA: TGTGCCAGCAGCGTAGGGGTGGACACTGAAGCTTTCTTT. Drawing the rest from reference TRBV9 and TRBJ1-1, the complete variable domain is DSGVTQTPKHLITATGQRVTLRCSPRSGDLSVYWYQQSLDQGLQFLIQYYNGEERAKGNILERFSAQQFPDLHSELNLSSLELGDSALYFCASSVGVDTEAFFGQGTRLTVV.

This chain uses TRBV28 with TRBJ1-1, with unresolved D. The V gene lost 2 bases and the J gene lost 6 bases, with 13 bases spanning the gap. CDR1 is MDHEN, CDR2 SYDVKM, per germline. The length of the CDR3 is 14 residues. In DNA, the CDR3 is TGTGCCAGCAGTTTAACCCGCGGGGTTTCTGAAGCTTTCTTT. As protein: CASSLTRGVSEAFF.

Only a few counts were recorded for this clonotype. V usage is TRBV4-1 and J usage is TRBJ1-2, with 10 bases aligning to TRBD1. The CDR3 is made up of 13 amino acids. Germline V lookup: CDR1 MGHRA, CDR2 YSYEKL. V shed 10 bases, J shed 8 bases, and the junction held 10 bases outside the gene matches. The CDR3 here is CATKGQGPRGYTF. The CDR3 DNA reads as TGCGCCACCAAGGGACAGGGGCCGCGCGGCTACACCTTC.

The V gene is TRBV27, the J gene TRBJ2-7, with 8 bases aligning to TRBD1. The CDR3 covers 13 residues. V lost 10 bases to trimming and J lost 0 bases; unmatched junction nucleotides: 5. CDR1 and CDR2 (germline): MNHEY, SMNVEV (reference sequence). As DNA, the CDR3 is TGTGCCACCGGGGACAGGAACTCCTACGAGCAGTACTTC. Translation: CATGDRNSYEQYF.

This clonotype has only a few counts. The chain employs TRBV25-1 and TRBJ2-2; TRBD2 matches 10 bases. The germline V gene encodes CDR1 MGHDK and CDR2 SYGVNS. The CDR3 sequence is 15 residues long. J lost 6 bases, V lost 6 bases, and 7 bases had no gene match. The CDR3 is CASRKREGAPGELFF. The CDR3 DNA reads TGTGCCAGCAGGAAGCGGGAGGGAGCGCCCGGGGAGCTGTTTTTT.

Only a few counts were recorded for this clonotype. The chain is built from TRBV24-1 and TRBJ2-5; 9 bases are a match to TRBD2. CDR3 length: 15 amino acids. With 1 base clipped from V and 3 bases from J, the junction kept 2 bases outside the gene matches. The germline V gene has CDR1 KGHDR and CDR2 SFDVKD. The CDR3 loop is CATSDLKREEETQYF. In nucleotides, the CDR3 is TGTGCCACCAGTGATTTAAAGCGGGAGGAAGAGACCCAGTACTTC.

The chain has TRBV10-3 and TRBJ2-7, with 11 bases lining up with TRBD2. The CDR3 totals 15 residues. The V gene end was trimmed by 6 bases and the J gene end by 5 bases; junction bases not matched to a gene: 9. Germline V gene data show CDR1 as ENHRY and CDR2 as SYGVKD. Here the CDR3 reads CAIRPPGLAADEQYF. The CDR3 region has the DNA TGTGCCATCAGACCTCCGGGACTAGCGGCGGACGAGCAGTACTTC.

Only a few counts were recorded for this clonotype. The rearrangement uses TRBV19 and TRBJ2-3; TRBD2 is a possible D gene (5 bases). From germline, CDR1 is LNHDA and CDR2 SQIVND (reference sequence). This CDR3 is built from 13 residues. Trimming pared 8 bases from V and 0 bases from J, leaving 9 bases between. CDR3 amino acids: CASAAASTDTQYF. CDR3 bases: TGTGCCAGTGCAGCGGCTAGCACAGATACGCAGTATTTT.

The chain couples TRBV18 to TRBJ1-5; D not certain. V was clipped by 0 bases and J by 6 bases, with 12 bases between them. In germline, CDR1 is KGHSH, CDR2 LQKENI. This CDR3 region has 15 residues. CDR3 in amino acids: CASSPPVGEGQPQHF. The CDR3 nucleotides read TGTGCCAGCTCACCACCAGTTGGGGAAGGTCAGCCCCAGCATTTT.

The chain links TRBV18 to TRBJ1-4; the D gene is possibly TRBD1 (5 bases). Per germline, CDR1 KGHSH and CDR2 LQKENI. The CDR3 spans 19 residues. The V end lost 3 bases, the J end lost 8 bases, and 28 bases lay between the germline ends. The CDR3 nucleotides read TGTGCCAGCTCACCTGGGACCAGGGAAGGTCCTACCATAATAGAAAAACTGTTTTTT. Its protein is CASSPGTREGPTIIEKLFF.

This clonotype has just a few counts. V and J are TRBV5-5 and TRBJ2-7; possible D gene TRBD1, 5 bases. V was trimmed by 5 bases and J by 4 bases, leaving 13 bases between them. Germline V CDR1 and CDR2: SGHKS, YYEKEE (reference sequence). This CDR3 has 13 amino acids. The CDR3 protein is CASRPVDSYEQYF. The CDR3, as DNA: TGTGCCAGCAGACCAGTCGACAGTTACGAGCAGTACTTC. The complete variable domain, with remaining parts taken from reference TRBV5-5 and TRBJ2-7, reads DAGVTQSPTHLIKTRGQQVTLRCSPISGHKSVSWYQQVLGQGPQFIFQYYEKEERGRGNFPDRFSARQFPNYSSELNVNALLLGDSALYLCASRPVDSYEQYFGPGTRLTVT.

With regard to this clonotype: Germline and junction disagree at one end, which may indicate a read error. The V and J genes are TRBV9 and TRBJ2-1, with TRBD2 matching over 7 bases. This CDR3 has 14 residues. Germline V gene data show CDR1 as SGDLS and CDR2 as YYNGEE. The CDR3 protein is CASTVASGHNEQFF. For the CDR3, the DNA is TGTGCCAGCACCGTAGCTAGCGGCCACAATGAGCAGTTCTTC.

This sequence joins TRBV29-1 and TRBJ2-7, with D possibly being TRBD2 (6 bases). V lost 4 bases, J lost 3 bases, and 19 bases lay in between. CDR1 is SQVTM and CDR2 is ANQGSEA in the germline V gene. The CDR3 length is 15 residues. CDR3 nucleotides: TGCAGCGTTGTGGGGAGTGAGGGGACTTACTACGAGCAGTACTTC. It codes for CSVVGSEGTYYEQYF.

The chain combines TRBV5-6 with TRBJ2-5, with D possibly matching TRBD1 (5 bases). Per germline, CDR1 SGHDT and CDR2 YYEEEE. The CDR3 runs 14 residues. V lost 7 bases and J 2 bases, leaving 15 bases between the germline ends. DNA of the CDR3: TGTGCCAGCGAAACAGCAGGGTATCAAGAGACCCAGTACTTC. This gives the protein CASETAGYQETQYF.

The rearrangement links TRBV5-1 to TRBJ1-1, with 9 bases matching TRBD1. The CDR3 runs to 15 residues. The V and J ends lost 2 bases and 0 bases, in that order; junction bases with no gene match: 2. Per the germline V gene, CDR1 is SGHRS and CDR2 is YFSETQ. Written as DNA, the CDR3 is TGCGCCAGCAGCTTAGGGACAGGGTTGAACACTGAAGCTTTCTTT. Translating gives CASSLGTGLNTEAFF.

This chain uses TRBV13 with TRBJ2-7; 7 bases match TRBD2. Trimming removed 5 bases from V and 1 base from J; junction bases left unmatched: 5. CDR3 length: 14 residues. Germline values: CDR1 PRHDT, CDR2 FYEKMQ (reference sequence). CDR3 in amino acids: CASSNERGSYEQYF. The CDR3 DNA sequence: TGTGCCAGCAGCAACGAGCGGGGATCCTACGAGCAGTACTTC.

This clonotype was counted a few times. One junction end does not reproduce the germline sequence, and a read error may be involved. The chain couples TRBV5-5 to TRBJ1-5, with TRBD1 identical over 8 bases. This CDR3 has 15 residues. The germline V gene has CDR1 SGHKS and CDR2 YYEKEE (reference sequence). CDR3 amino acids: CATSSHSGGGQPQHF. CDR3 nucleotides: TGTGCCACCAGCTCCCATTCAGGGGGCGGTCAGCCCCAGCATTTT.

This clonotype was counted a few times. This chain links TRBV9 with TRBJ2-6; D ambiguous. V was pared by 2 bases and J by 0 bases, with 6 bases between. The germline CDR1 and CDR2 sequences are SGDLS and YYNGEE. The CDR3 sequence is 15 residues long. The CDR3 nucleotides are TGTGCCAGCAGCGTCGCAGTCTCTGGGGCCAACGTCCTGACTTTC. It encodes CASSVAVSGANVLTF.

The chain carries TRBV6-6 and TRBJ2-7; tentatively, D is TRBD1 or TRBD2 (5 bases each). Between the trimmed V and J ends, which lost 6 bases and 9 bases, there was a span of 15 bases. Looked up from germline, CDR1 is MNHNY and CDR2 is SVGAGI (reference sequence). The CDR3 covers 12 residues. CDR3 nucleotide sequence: TGTGCCAGCAGCTCGGGGCCGATAGGGCAGTACTTC. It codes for CASSSGPIGQYF.

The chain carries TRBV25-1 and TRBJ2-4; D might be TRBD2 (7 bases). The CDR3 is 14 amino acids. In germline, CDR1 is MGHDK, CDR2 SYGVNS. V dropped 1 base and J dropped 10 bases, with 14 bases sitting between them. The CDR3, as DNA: TGTGCCAGCAGTGAATGGGGGGGCGGGTCAATTCAGTACTTC. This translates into CASSEWGGGSIQYF.

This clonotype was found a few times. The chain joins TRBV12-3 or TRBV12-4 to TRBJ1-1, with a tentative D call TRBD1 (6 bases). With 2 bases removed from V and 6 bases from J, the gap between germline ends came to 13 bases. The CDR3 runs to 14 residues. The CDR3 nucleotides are TGTGCCAGCAGTTTAAGTGGGGGGGGCCCTGAAGCTTTCTTT. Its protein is CASSLSGGGPEAFF.

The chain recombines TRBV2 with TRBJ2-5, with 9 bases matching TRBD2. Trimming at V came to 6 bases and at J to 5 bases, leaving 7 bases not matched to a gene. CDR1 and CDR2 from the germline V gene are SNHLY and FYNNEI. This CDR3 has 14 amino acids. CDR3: CASRHTSGRETQYF. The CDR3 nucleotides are TGTGCCAGCAGACACACTAGCGGGCGGGAGACCCAGTACTTC.